This T cell receptor (beta chain) was obtained from a study of T-cell memory formation after mild COVID-19. About the research overall: TCR clusters mostly belonged to single donors.

TCRdb re-called the 5' RACE reads with MiXCR, one entry per CDR3 protein. The data contain some 440,000 distinct CDR3 sequences, approximately 25% of them seen just once; the ten biggest clones take up approximately 13%. CDR1 and CDR2 from the germline V gene are LNHNV and YYDKDF (reference sequence). The CDR3 is 14 residues long. V gave up 6 bases and J gave up 2 bases, with 11 bases separating them. Source material: PBMCs or a T cell subset sorted from them (not recorded which). V and J are TRBV15 and TRBJ1-5, with D perhaps matching TRBD1 (6 bases). This sequence was found in an adult woman who had mild COVID-19 (a few samples of this study predate the infection). Cell type and time point are not known. CDR3 amino acids: CATRRAGGNQPQHF. CDR3 DNA sequence: TGTGCCACCAGGAGGGCAGGGGGCAATCAGCCCCAGCATTTT.